These 15 T cell receptor beta chains originate from one sample sequenced in a study of T cells in localized non-small cell lung cancer. Repertoires were generated with immunoSEQ multiplex PCR, while TCRdb's copy carries only in-frame clones and drops some. The repertoire holds about 40,000 clones, with around 90% as singletons. The sequencing here drew on PBMCs, taken before any cancer treatment. The receptors derive from a woman aged 35-75 years with stage II lung adenocarcinoma.

To note about this clone: Additional DNA sequences in this sample encode the identical CDR3. V and J are TRBV19 and TRBJ1-5, with 9 bases aligning to TRBD1. Unmatched junction bases numbered 8, after V lost 6 bases and J lost 2 bases. In germline, CDR1 is LNHDA, CDR2 SQIVND (reference sequence). The CDR3 loop spans 16 amino acids. The CDR3 loop is CASSPTGGEGNQPQHF. The CDR3 region has the DNA TGTGCCAGTAGCCCCACAGGGGGCGAGGGCAATCAGCCCCAGCATTTT.

The rearrangement joins TRBV7-6 to TRBJ2-1, with D possibly being TRBD1 (6 bases). The CDR3 has 13 amino acids. Trimming shortened V by 8 bases and J by 0 bases, and 8 bases separated the two germline ends. CDR1 is SGHVS and CDR2 is FNYEAQ in the germline V gene. The CDR3 DNA sequence: TGTGCCAGCCAACAGGGCTCCTACAATGAGCAGTTCTTC. It is translated as CASQQGSYNEQFF.

The rearrangement joins TRBV7-6 to TRBJ2-5; D is undetermined. Germline-derived CDR1 and CDR2 are SGHVS and FNYEAQ. This CDR3 spans 11 amino acids. V shed 6 bases and J shed 3 bases, with 5 bases lying between them. The CDR3 here is CASSWEETQYF. CDR3 DNA sequence: TGTGCCAGCAGTTGGGAAGAGACCCAGTACTTC.

The V call is TRBV19, the J call TRBJ2-7; D perhaps matches TRBD1 (6 bases). The germline V and J ends were trimmed by 2 bases and 1 base, with 15 bases remaining between them. CDR1 and CDR2 from the germline V gene are LNHDA and SQIVND (reference sequence). This CDR3 spans 16 amino acids. CDR3 residues: CASSIYSDRTSYEQYF. DNA for the CDR3: TGTGCCAGTAGTATATACTCGGACAGAACTTCCTACGAGCAGTACTTC.

Of note for this clone: This same CDR3 is encoded by further DNA sequences in the sample. The rearrangement links TRBV5-1 to TRBJ1-2; D remains ambiguous. V gave up 0 bases and J gave up 2 bases, with 8 bases separating them. The CDR3 contains 14 residues. Germline CDR1 reads SGHRS; CDR2 reads YFSETQ. CDR3 coding DNA: TGCGCCAGCAGCTTGGAGGGAGCCAACTATGGCTACACCTTC. It is translated as CASSLEGANYGYTF.

The rearrangement joins TRBV5-4 to TRBJ1-2; D may be TRBD1 (5 bases). This CDR3 spans 15 amino acids. Germline CDR1 SGHNT, CDR2 YYREEE (reference sequence). Trimming shortened V by 3 bases and J by 1 base, and 13 bases separated the two germline ends. In DNA, the CDR3 is TGTGCCAGCAGCTCTCTCACAGGTGTTAACTATGGCTACACCTTC. This gives the protein CASSSLTGVNYGYTF.

The chain carries TRBV29-1 and TRBJ2-1; 10 nucleotides match TRBD2. CDR1 and CDR2 from the germline V gene are SQVTM and ANQGSEA. Germline trimming cut 7 bases from V and 5 bases from J; bases unmatched to any gene: 14. The length of the CDR3 is 16 residues. CDR3 sequence reads: CSARGRLAGVNNEQFF. The CDR3 coding sequence is TGCAGCGCCAGGGGTCGCCTAGCGGGAGTCAACAATGAGCAGTTCTTC.

CDR3 sequence (DNA): TGTGCCAGCAGCTTAGTTAGCGGGAACGGGCGTGAGCAGTTCTTC. Protein sequence: CASSLVSGNGREQFF. The chain couples TRBV7-2 to TRBJ2-1, with 8 bases identical to TRBD2. CDR1 and CDR2 (germline): SGHTA, FQGNSA. The CDR3 length is 15 residues. Germline trimming cut 1 base from V and 9 bases from J; bases unmatched to any gene: 8.

The chain combines TRBV6-6 with TRBJ2-4; D is undetermined. V was clipped by 6 bases and J by 1 base, with 10 bases between them. Germline V gene sequence: CDR1 MNHNY, CDR2 SVGAGI (reference sequence). The CDR3 has 14 amino acids. CDR3 nucleotides: TGTGCCAGCAGCCCCGCCAGGGCCAAAAACATTCAGTACTTC. This encodes CASSPARAKNIQYF.

The chain uses TRBV27 and TRBJ2-1, with 7 nucleotides matching TRBD2. The V and J ends lost 3 bases and 4 bases, in that order; junction bases with no gene match: 12. The length of the CDR3 is 17 residues. CDR1 and CDR2 from the germline V gene are MNHEY and SMNVEV (reference sequence). This CDR3 is CASSFSRAGWGYNEQFF. The CDR3 DNA follows: TGTGCCAGCAGTTTTTCGCGAGCGGGATGGGGATACAATGAGCAGTTCTTC.

The chain combines TRBV19 with TRBJ2-7, with D hard to call. CDR3 length equals 12 residues. In germline, CDR1 is LNHDA, CDR2 SQIVND (reference sequence). V dropped 9 bases and J dropped 3 bases, with 12 bases sitting between them. The CDR3 reads CASSNVRYEQYF. The CDR3, as DNA: TGTGCCAGCTCCAATGTGCGCTACGAGCAGTACTTC.

This chain links TRBV5-1 with TRBJ2-3; 7 bases are shared with TRBD2. Germline assignment: CDR1 SGHRS and CDR2 YFSETQ. The V and J ends lost 7 bases and 0 bases, in that order; junction bases with no gene match: 5. This CDR3 is 14 amino acids long. CDR3 coding DNA: TGCGCCAGCTCTCTAGCGGACAGCACAGATACGCAGTATTTT. Protein sequence: CASSLADSTDTQYF.

V gene TRBV7-8 combines with J gene TRBJ2-7, with TRBD2 as a possible D gene (6 bases). Germline V CDR1 and CDR2: SGHVS, FQNEAQ. Trimming cost V 5 bases and J 1 base, with 6 bases left between them. The CDR3 is made up of 12 amino acids. CDR3: CASSGGSYEQYF. The CDR3 region has the DNA TGTGCCAGCAGCGGGGGGTCCTACGAGCAGTACTTC.

V and J are TRBV7-8 and TRBJ1-5; TRBD1 matches 8 bases. This CDR3 spans 15 amino acids. CDR1 is SGHVS, CDR2 FQNEAQ, per germline. V shed 5 bases, J shed 7 bases, and the junction held 10 bases outside the gene matches. This CDR3 reads CASSAQGQGGQPQHF. In DNA form, the CDR3 reads TGTGCCAGCAGCGCCCAAGGACAGGGCGGGCAGCCCCAGCATTTT.

The CDR3 region is CASSFRGSGQASYEQYF. In DNA form, the CDR3 reads TGTGCCAGCAGCTTTAGGGGGTCGGGACAGGCTTCCTACGAGCAGTACTTC. This chain joins TRBV7-2 and TRBJ2-7; 8 bases align to TRBD1. V trimming: 3 bases; J trimming: 1 base; junction bases outside the gene matches: 11. The CDR3 extends over 17 amino acids. Germline values: CDR1 SGHTA, CDR2 FQGNSA.